Each of the 16 T cell receptor beta chains below was sequenced from the same sample in a study of shared clonotypes between healthy human individuals. TCRdb's copy holds only in-frame clones and misses some; the assay was immunoSEQ multiplex PCR. The sample lists 1,400,000 or so clones, just under 99% occurring once. The sequenced material came from naive CD4+ T cells sorted from blood. Subset indicated: CD45RA+ positively selected. All receptors come from a young man in good health.

The chain has TRBV30 and TRBJ2-7; 8 positions match TRBD2. Germline CDR1 is GTSNPN and CDR2 is SVGIG (reference sequence). V was pared by 5 bases and J by 1 base, with 7 bases of the junction left unmatched. The CDR3 is made up of 14 amino acids. This CDR3 is CAWSNAGGSYEQYF. CDR3 bases: TGTGCCTGGTCGAATGCGGGAGGTTCCTACGAGCAGTACTTC.

The V call is TRBV6-5, the J call TRBJ2-7, with unresolved D. Deletions cut 5 bases from V and 3 bases from J, with 5 bases between. Germline loops: CDR1 MNHEY, CDR2 SVGAGI. The CDR3 runs to 11 residues. CDR3 coding DNA: TGTGCCAGCAGTCACCTCTACGAGCAGTACTTC. Translation gives CASSHLYEQYF.

The J gene is TRBJ1-3, the V gene TRBV19, with D uncertain. The CDR3 is made up of 14 amino acids. Per germline, CDR1 LNHDA and CDR2 SQIVND (reference sequence). Trimming left V 7 bases short and J 0 bases short, with 10 bases between. CDR3 DNA: TGTGCCAGTATCCCGTTGGACTCTGGAAACACCATATATTTT. Amino acids: CASIPLDSGNTIYF.

The chain couples TRBV30 to TRBJ1-5; D might be TRBD1 (6 bases). The germline V gene encodes CDR1 GTSNPN and CDR2 SVGIG (reference sequence). This CDR3 is 16 amino acids long. V lost 5 bases and J lost 6, with 23 bases in between. CDR3 coding DNA: TGTGCCTGGCGAAAGGACAGAAGGGAGGTCCCTCAGCCCCAGCATTTT. Translated, it gives CAWRKDRREVPQPQHF.

On this clone: The same CDR3 arises from other DNA sequences in this sample as well. The genes are TRBV19 and TRBJ1-5; D gene ambiguous. The V and J ends lost 4 bases and 0 bases respectively, with 7 bases between them. CDR1 is LNHDA, CDR2 SQIVND, per germline (reference sequence). The CDR3 length is 14 residues. As DNA, the CDR3 is TGTGCCAGTAGTACCCGCAATAGCAATCAGCCCCAGCATTTT. It is translated as CASSTRNSNQPQHF.

This sequence joins TRBV7-9 and TRBJ1-1; the D is unclear. The germline gives CDR1 SEHNR, CDR2 FQNEAQ (reference sequence). CDR3 length: 16 amino acids. V shed 0 bases and J shed 3 bases, with 14 bases lying between them. The CDR3 protein is CASSLARGGLDTEAFF. The CDR3 DNA follows: TGTGCCAGCAGCTTAGCCCGAGGAGGGTTGGACACTGAAGCTTTCTTT.

The chain has TRBV5-3 and TRBJ1-1, with D possibly being TRBD1 (5 bases). TRBV5-3 is identified as an open reading frame with a role that is uncertain. This CDR3 contains 14 residues. V was trimmed by 4 bases and J by 0 bases, leaving 10 bases between them. CDR3 in DNA: TGTGCCAGAAGCACCCGACAGTTGAACACTGAAGCTTTCTTT. This translates into CARSTRQLNTEAFF.

V is TRBV14 and J is TRBJ2-7; perhaps TRBD1 as D (6 bases). The CDR3 has 16 residues. Trimming took off 3 bases at V and 0 bases at J, with 15 bases between the two ends. The germline gives CDR1 SGHDN, CDR2 FVKESK. CDR3 amino acids: CASSHRWDTNSYEQYF. CDR3 in DNA: TGTGCCAGCAGCCACAGATGGGACACTAACTCCTACGAGCAGTACTTC.

As regards this clone: Other DNA sequences in the same sample also yield this CDR3. This chain uses TRBV18 with TRBJ2-7; D call uncertain. Trimming took off 2 bases at V and 2 bases at J, with 7 bases between the two ends. CDR1 is KGHSH and CDR2 is LQKENI in the germline V gene. The length of the CDR3 is 13 residues. The CDR3 region has the DNA TGTGCCAGCTCACCATCTACCACCTACGAGCAGTACTTC. Translated: CASSPSTTYEQYF.

The chain couples TRBV9 to TRBJ2-1; tentative D call: TRBD2 (6 bases). The ends were cut back, 0 bases at V and 0 bases at J, with 13 bases in the middle. The CDR3 extends over 17 amino acids. Germline loops: CDR1 SGDLS, CDR2 YYNGEE. CDR3 protein: CASSVAQRASSYNEQFF. In DNA, the CDR3 is TGTGCCAGCAGCGTAGCTCAGCGGGCGAGCTCCTACAATGAGCAGTTCTTC.

The chain uses TRBV7-2 and TRBJ1-3; unclear D gene. Looked up from germline, CDR1 is SGHTA and CDR2 is FQGNSA. The ends were cut back, 5 bases at V and 10 bases at J, with 18 bases in the middle. The CDR3 covers 14 residues. The CDR3, as DNA: TGTGCCAGCAGCCACCCTAAGCGGGCGGGGACCATATATTTT. Residues: CASSHPKRAGTIYF.

The rearrangement links TRBV14 to TRBJ2-5; TRBD1 agrees at 8 bases. This CDR3 region has 16 residues. V lost 3 bases and J lost 4; bases outside the gene matches: 10. Germline V gene sequence: CDR1 SGHDN, CDR2 FVKESK. CDR3 loop: CASSQTQGAARETQYF. CDR3 DNA: TGTGCCAGCAGCCAGACCCAGGGGGCGGCAAGAGAGACCCAGTACTTC.

This clone has only one observation. The chain employs TRBV19 and TRBJ2-7; D is unresolved. The germline CDR1 and CDR2 sequences are LNHDA and SQIVND (reference sequence). V was pared by 1 base and J by 3 bases, with 10 bases between. The CDR3 has 14 amino acids. DNA of the CDR3: TGTGCCAGTAGTATAGCCGCCCAGGACTACGAGCAGTACTTC. Translated: CASSIAAQDYEQYF.

This sequence joins TRBV7-6 and TRBJ2-5, with unresolved D. The V end was cut by 1 base, the J end by 2 bases, with 14 bases between. This CDR3 region has 16 residues. Germline-derived CDR1 and CDR2 are SGHVS and FNYEAQ. CDR3 sequence reads: CASSLGSGALQETQYF. CDR3 bases: TGTGCCAGCAGCTTAGGAAGTGGCGCGTTACAAGAGACCCAGTACTTC.

V is TRBV7-2 and J is TRBJ2-7, with TRBD2 identical over 10 bases. V shed 3 bases and J 3 bases; nucleotides not matched to a gene: 5. In germline, CDR1 is SGHTA, CDR2 FQGNSA. CDR3 length: 15 residues. The CDR3 is CASSLKTSGFYEQYF. The CDR3 bases are TGTGCCAGCAGCTTGAAGACTAGCGGGTTCTACGAGCAGTACTTC.

This clone has just one count. This chain links TRBV28 with TRBJ1-1; TRBD1 agrees at 7 bases. V shed 10 bases and J 4 bases; nucleotides not matched to a gene: 6. Germline CDR1 and CDR2: MDHEN and SYDVKM. CDR3 length: 12 amino acids. CDR3: CATGQVGTEAFF. The DNA for the CDR3 is TGTGCCACCGGACAGGTTGGCACTGAAGCTTTCTTT.